This note documents a single T cell receptor (beta chain) sequence. This entry is derived from a study of shared T cell receptors in the human thymus. CDR1 is SGHTA, CDR2 FQGNSA, per germline. V was clipped by 2 bases and J by 2 bases, with 10 bases between them. This CDR3 is built from 14 residues. Here immunoSEQ multiplex PCR was the method, and the copy in TCRdb shows in-frame clones only, minus some. The repertoire holds hundreds of thousands of clones, approximately 95% seen once, with approximately 0.02% in the top ten. The chain carries TRBV7-2 and TRBJ2-7; no reliable D call. This TCR derives from a human donor. The sequenced sample was thymocytes. The CDR3 is CASSLTYNPYEQYF. The CDR3 DNA is TGTGCCAGCAGCTTAACCTATAATCCCTACGAGCAGTACTTC.